This is a list of T cell receptor beta chains from one sample in a study of blood T cell repertoires in COVID-19. TCRdb keeps only in-frame clones here, not all; method: immunoSEQ multiplex PCR. The sample records 280,000 or so clones, approximately 89% being singletons. Material for sequencing was PBMCs or T cells enriched from blood (not recorded which). These receptors all stem from a woman in her fifties or sixties who had been exposed to COVID-19. Both conserved end residues are part of each CDR3. The D gene is left open where the match is weak. Size values are once, few and many counts, or a class for expanded clones, and some rows have none.

d_gene	v_gene	len	j_gene	abundance	CDR3aa	CDR3nt
TRBD2	TRBV7-9	16	TRBJ2-3	-	CASSETSGGTTDTQYF	TGTGCCAGCAGCGAAACTAGCGGGGGAACCACAGATACGCAGTATTTT
-	TRBV29-1	12	TRBJ2-2	-	CSVDTNTGELFF	TGCAGCGTTGACACGAACACCGGGGAGCTGTTTTTT
TRBD1	TRBV29-1	13	TRBJ1-1	-	CSVPGTGNTEAFF	TGCAGCGTTCCCGGGACAGGGAACACTGAAGCTTTCTTT
TRBD2	TRBV7-8	15	TRBJ2-7	once	CASSGSSGGYREQYF	TGTGCCAGCAGCGGTTCTAGCGGGGGGTATCGCGAGCAGTACTTC
TRBD1	TRBV15	14	TRBJ1-1	-	CATSLGQGNTEAFF	TGTGCCACCAGCCTGGGACAGGGGAACACTGAAGCTTTCTTT
-	TRBV3-1/TRBV3-2	16	TRBJ1-4	once	CASSPFRYATNEKLFF	TGTGCCAGCAGCCCGTTTAGATACGCAACTAATGAAAAACTGTTTTTT
-	TRBV20-1	11	TRBJ1-1	-	CSAERATEAFF	TGCAGTGCGGAGCGAGCAACTGAAGCTTTCTTT
TRBD1	TRBV3-1/TRBV3-2	18	TRBJ1-2	-	CASSSQIISGQGDYGYTF	TGTGCCAGCAGCTCCCAAATCATAAGCGGACAGGGTGACTATGGCTACACCTTC
-	TRBV3-1/TRBV3-2	15	TRBJ1-3	-	CASSQEGTPGITIYF	TGTGCCAGCAGCCAGGAAGGGACACCAGGTATCACCATATATTTT
-	TRBV6-2/TRBV6-3	13	TRBJ2-7	-	CASSYSDSYEQYF	TGTGCCAGCAGTTACTCCGACAGTTACGAGCAGTACTTC
TRBD2	TRBV7-9	18	TRBJ2-5	-	CASSLVYGSISGEETQYF	TGTGCCAGCAGCTTAGTATATGGCTCGATTAGCGGGGAGGAGACCCAGTACTTC
TRBD2	TRBV11-2	12	TRBJ2-3	-	CASSPSSGAQYF	TGTGCCAGCAGCCCTTCTAGCGGGGCGCAGTATTTT
TRBD1	TRBV13	15	TRBJ2-1	-	CASSPRTGLYNEQFF	TGTGCCAGCAGCCCCCGGACAGGGCTCTACAATGAGCAGTTCTTC
-	TRBV5-1	12	TRBJ1-6	-	CASSSGNSPLHF	TGCGCCAGCAGCTCGGGTAATTCACCCCTCCACTTT
-	TRBV4-2	17	TRBJ1-5	-	CASSQFVAGQGGQPQHF	TGTGCCAGCAGCCAATTTGTTGCCGGGCAGGGAGGTCAGCCCCAGCATTTT
-	TRBV28	15	TRBJ1-5	once	CASSLPGGSNQPQHF	TGTGCCAGCAGTTTACCCGGGGGGAGCAATCAGCCCCAGCATTTT
-	TRBV28	14	TRBJ1-5	-	CASSLYGVLQPQHF	TGTGCCAGCAGTTTATACGGGGTTCTTCAGCCCCAGCATTTT
TRBD1	TRBV5-1	14	TRBJ2-1	-	CASSWGQGADEQFF	TGCGCCAGCAGCTGGGGACAGGGTGCGGATGAGCAGTTCTTC
TRBD1	TRBV7-2	15	TRBJ2-1	-	CASSQQGQGYNEQFF	TGTGCCAGCAGCCAACAGGGACAGGGATACAATGAGCAGTTCTTC
TRBD1	TRBV28	15	TRBJ1-5	few	CASSHGTGRNQPQHF	TGTGCCAGCAGTCACGGGACAGGCCGCAATCAGCCCCAGCATTTT
TRBD1	TRBV5-1	16	TRBJ1-6	-	CASSSGTGAYNSPLHF	TGCGCCAGCAGCTCAGGGACAGGCGCTTATAATTCACCCCTCCACTTT
TRBD2	TRBV5-4	16	TRBJ2-1	few	CASSGDPSGGYNEQFF	TGTGCCAGCAGTGGGGACCCTAGCGGGGGATACAATGAGCAGTTCTTC
-	TRBV2	15	TRBJ2-1	once	CASRQGPTLNNEQFF	TGTGCCAGCAGACAGGGACCGACCCTTAACAATGAGCAGTTCTTC
TRBD1	TRBV30	16	TRBJ1-2	once	CAWTPRGQGEGYGYTF	TGTGCCTGGACCCCCCGGGGACAGGGTGAAGGCTATGGCTACACCTTC
TRBD1	TRBV5-5	16	TRBJ1-6	-	CASSLENRGSYSPLHF	TGTGCCAGCAGCTTGGAAAACAGGGGATCTTACTCACCCCTCCACTTT
TRBD1	TRBV3-1/TRBV3-2	15	TRBJ1-1	-	CASSRMDRGNTEAFF	TGTGCCAGCAGCCGTATGGACAGGGGGAACACTGAAGCTTTCTTT
-	TRBV7-9	18	TRBJ2-1	-	CASSPPIGGSGYYNEQFF	TGTGCCAGCAGCCCACCCATAGGGGGTTCCGGGTACTACAATGAGCAGTTCTTC
-	TRBV5-1	12	TRBJ2-5	-	CASSLEGETQYF	TGCGCCAGCAGCTTGGAGGGGGAGACCCAGTACTTC
TRBD2	TRBV5-1	17	TRBJ2-1	-	CASSSPPLSGVYNEQFF	TGCGCCAGCAGCTCGCCCCCTCTTAGCGGGGTGTACAATGAGCAGTTCTTC
-	TRBV5-1	15	TRBJ2-4	-	CASSLLTASLDIQYF	TGCGCCAGCAGCTTGTTAACAGCTTCCTTGGACATTCAGTACTTC
-	TRBV2	13	TRBJ1-1	-	CASTQSMNTEAFF	TGTGCCAGCACACAGAGCATGAACACTGAAGCTTTCTTT
TRBD1	TRBV2	16	TRBJ2-2	once	CASRDQRQGSTGELFF	TGTGCCAGCAGGGACCAACGACAGGGGTCCACCGGGGAGCTGTTTTTT
-	TRBV19	13	TRBJ1-2	-	CASSRGNTYGYTF	TGTGCCAGTAGTCGGGGGAACACCTATGGCTACACCTTC
-	TRBV4-1	13	TRBJ1-2	-	CASSPEGNYGYTF	TGCGCCAGCAGCCCTGAGGGTAACTATGGCTACACCTTC
-	TRBV12-3/TRBV12-4	13	TRBJ1-3	-	CASSFQTGNTIYF	TGTGCCAGCAGTTTCCAGACTGGAAACACCATATATTTT
TRBD1	TRBV7-2	15	TRBJ2-2	-	CASSPDRGWTGELFF	TGTGCCAGCAGCCCCGACAGGGGTTGGACCGGGGAGCTGTTTTTT
-	TRBV2	15	TRBJ2-7	-	CASSGRVGERYEQYF	TGTGCCAGCAGTGGACGGGTCGGGGAAAGGTACGAGCAGTACTTC
-	TRBV19	17	TRBJ2-7	-	CASSMLGLTGDAYEQYF	TGTGCCAGTAGTATGCTGGGGTTGACAGGTGACGCCTACGAGCAGTACTTC
TRBD2	TRBV6-4	15	TRBJ2-1	-	CASSDGTSGGNEQFF	TGTGCCAGCAGTGACGGGACTAGCGGGGGGAATGAGCAGTTCTTC
-	TRBV30	13	TRBJ2-3	-	CAWSLERGKAQYF	TGTGCCTGGAGTTTGGAAAGGGGGAAGGCGCAGTATTTT
-	TRBV19	12	TRBJ1-5	-	CASSLRLSPQHF	TGTGCCAGTAGTTTACGTCTAAGTCCCCAGCATTTT
TRBD2	TRBV5-6	14	TRBJ2-7	-	CATARGGASYEQYF	TGTGCCACCGCCCGGGGGGGGGCTTCGTACGAGCAGTACTTC
TRBD2	TRBV27	16	TRBJ2-5	-	CASSPSRVAGQETQYF	TGTGCCAGCAGTCCCTCCCGTGTAGCGGGGCAAGAGACCCAGTACTTC
-	TRBV30	12	TRBJ2-7	-	CAWSAATEEQYF	TGTGCCTGGAGTGCCGCGACAGAGGAGCAGTACTTC
TRBD1	TRBV28	15	TRBJ1-3	-	CASRTGGVSGNTIYF	TGTGCCAGCAGGACAGGGGGGGTGTCAGGAAACACCATATATTTT
-	TRBV18	16	TRBJ1-3	-	CASSPIRETSGNTIYF	TGTGCCAGCTCACCAATACGGGAGACCTCTGGAAACACCATATATTTT
-	TRBV4-1	15	TRBJ1-2	-	CASSPYGGDNYGYTF	TGCGCCAGCAGCCCTTACGGCGGAGATAACTATGGCTACACCTTC
TRBD2	TRBV5-1	16	TRBJ2-2	-	CASSSVAGLNTGELFF	TGCGCCAGCAGCTCCGTAGCGGGGCTGAACACCGGGGAGCTGTTTTTT
TRBD1	TRBV19	15	TRBJ1-5	-	CASSTYRGGNQPQHF	TGTGCCAGTAGTACATACAGGGGAGGCAATCAGCCCCAGCATTTT
-	TRBV10-2	14	TRBJ1-1	-	CASTPQGLNTEAFF	TGCGCCAGCACACCCCAGGGGCTGAACACTGAAGCTTTCTTT